This T cell receptor beta chain was profiled in a study of human T cells and chemical hapten exposure. Study-level background: Skin of the upper inner arm, approximately 2 cm by approximately 2 cm, received 2% DPC for sensitization.

TCRdb independently ran MiXCR on the RACE reads; one entry per CDR3 protein. The table has fewer than 80,000 distinct CDR3 sequences, 11% seen once. This clonotype was found many times. The CDR3 runs 15 residues. CDR1 is SGHNT and CDR2 is YYREEE in the germline V gene (reference sequence). J was trimmed by 8 bases and V by 0 bases; bases with no gene match: 8. The sample's time point: patch test 3, about 24 weeks after DPC sensitization. Described treatment: therapeutic diphenylcyclopropenone sensitization with weekly scalp DPC. This receptor was identified in a woman under 40 with alopecia areata. Some clones in this sample may be carry-over from other donors' samples. The source was whole blood, collected in connection with sensitization to the hapten diphenylcyclopropenone (DPC). The rearrangement links TRBV5-4 to TRBJ1-1; 9 nucleotides line up with TRBD1. DNA of the CDR3: TGTGCCAGCAGCTTGGCTGGACAGGGGTCCCAAGAAGCTTTCTTT. This sequence encodes CASSLAGQGSQEAFF.